This TCR beta chain was identified during a study of cytomegalovirus exposure and HLA in healthy donors. PCR employed 60 Vbeta and 13 Jbeta primers. Sequencing was performed with immunoSEQ multiplex PCR; in TCRdb, only in-frame clones are kept and a portion is missing. Among around 140,000 clones listed, around 80% were seen once. CDR1 and CDR2 from the germline V gene are SQVTM and ANQGSEA. This CDR3 spans 14 amino acids. V lost 6 bases, J lost 5 bases, and 19 bases lay in between. With respect to this clone: What it binds is not known.

Study-wide results and caveats: Apparent HLA restriction characterized most CMV-associated TCR beta chains in a later analysis.

The V gene is TRBV29-1, the J gene TRBJ2-5; D is possibly TRBD1 (6 bases). The sequencing input was PBMCs. The receptor was derived from a woman younger than 30 in good health and CMV-seronegative. The CDR3 nucleotides read TGCAGCGTCACAATTACAGGGTCCCGGGAGACCCAGTACTTC. Its translation: CSVTITGSRETQYF.